This T cell receptor (beta chain) was retrieved from a study of blood T cell repertoires in COVID-19. From germline, CDR1 is MNHNY and CDR2 SVGAGI (reference sequence). The CDR3 loop spans 12 amino acids. With 7 bases removed from V and 11 bases from J, the gap between germline ends came to 15 bases. The method was immunoSEQ multiplex PCR; TCRdb's version includes in-frame clones alone and lacks a portion of them. The sample records around 130,000 clones, more than 70% being singletons. The rearrangement links TRBV6-6 to TRBJ2-1, with a possible D match to TRBD1 (5 bases). This clonotype was obtained from a human donor in a cohort sampled during active COVID-19. Sequenced: peripheral blood. The CDR3 region has the DNA TGTGCCAGCACACCAGGGTCTGTGCAGCAGTTCTTC. Its translation is CASTPGSVQQFF.